These 5 T cell receptor beta chains were all obtained from the same sample, sequenced in a study of OX40 agonist ivuxolimab in advanced cancers. The protocol was immunoSEQ multiplex PCR, while the TCRdb copy is restricted to in-frame clones and leaves out a portion. The sample has approximately 40,000 clones; about nine tenths are singletons. The source was CD4+ or CD8+ T cells sorted from blood, collected in a trial of the OX40 agonist ivuxolimab. These receptors came from an adult with an advanced solid tumor such as melanoma, head and neck, liver or kidney cancer.

In DNA form, the CDR3 reads TGTGCCAGCAGCTTAGGCCCAGGACAACCCTACGAGCAGTACTTC. It codes for CASSLGPGQPYEQYF. V is TRBV11-2 and J is TRBJ2-7, with D possibly being TRBD1 (5 bases). Per the germline V gene, CDR1 is SGHAT and CDR2 is FQNNGV. This CDR3 is 15 amino acids long. V gave up 1 base and J gave up 2 bases, with 12 bases separating them. Full variable domain (remainder filled in from reference TRBV11-2 and TRBJ2-7): EAGVAQSPRYKIIEKRQSVAFWCNPISGHATLYWYQQILGQGPKLLIQFQNNGVVDDSQLPKDRFSAERLKGVDSTLKIQPAKLEDSAVYLCASSLGPGQPYEQYFGPGTRLTVT.

The chain recombines TRBV19 with TRBJ2-4; D uncertain. Trimming cost V 3 bases and J 7 bases, with 10 bases left between them. CDR1 and CDR2 from the germline V gene are LNHDA and SQIVND (reference sequence). The CDR3 is 13 amino acids. Written as DNA, the CDR3 is TGTGCCAGTAGTATGACGTTGGAGAACATTCAGTACTTC. Translation gives CASSMTLENIQYF.

The table lists this clone with a count of one. V is TRBV19 and J is TRBJ1-1, with D possibly TRBD1 on 6 matching bases. Germline V lookup: CDR1 LNHDA, CDR2 SQIVND (reference sequence). The CDR3 loop spans 13 amino acids. V was trimmed by 5 bases and J by 4 bases, leaving 11 bases between them. The chain's CDR3 is CASSLGGLTEAFF. Written as DNA, the CDR3 is TGTGCCAGTAGTTTAGGGGGACTCACTGAAGCTTTCTTT.

The CDR3 coding sequence is TGTGCCAGCAGCGTAACAGGGGGCTTCGACGAGCAGTACTTC. Protein: CASSVTGGFDEQYF. The chain links TRBV9 to TRBJ2-7; 9 positions match TRBD1. CDR1 and CDR2 (germline): SGDLS, YYNGEE. This CDR3 region has 14 residues. Losses at the gene ends were 1 base for V and 5 bases for J; bases not matched to a gene: 4.

The chain joins TRBV6-6 to TRBJ2-1; D is undetermined. V shed 0 bases and J shed 4 bases, with 7 bases lying between them. Per germline, CDR1 MNHNY and CDR2 SVGAGI (reference sequence). CDR3 size: 14 residues. This CDR3 is CASSYSSRYNEQFF. CDR3 in DNA: TGTGCCAGCAGTTACTCGTCTAGATACAATGAGCAGTTCTTC.